The entry that follows covers one TCR beta chain sequence. What it recognizes is unknown. The sample contains more than one DNA sequence encoding this CDR3. The sample belongs to a study of graft-versus-host responses after intestinal transplantation. Study in general: Every recipient underwent anti-thymocyte globulin induction, then tacrolimus and steroids for approximately three years. General study results and limits: Ileal or blood samples showed some GvH clones first, and such clones were also found in recipient marrow. Those patients showing graft-donor T cell macrochimerism displayed high graft-versus-host to host-versus-graft clonal ratios in allografts. There was an association between peak levels of circulating GvH clones and early post-transplant HvG declines.

This CDR3 has 14 amino acids. Germline V gene data show CDR1 as KGHSH and CDR2 as LQKENI. V shed 3 bases and J 1 base; nucleotides not matched to a gene: 0. TCRdb's copy holds only in-frame clones and misses some; the assay was immunoSEQ multiplex PCR. The sample has about 90,000 clones, approximately 95% seen once. This clonotype originated in a human donor who received an intestinal transplant. J is TRBJ2-3 and V is TRBV18; TRBD2 matches at 8 bases. Source: unstimulated CD8+ T cells sorted from spleen or lymph node cells, taken before intestinal transplant. DNA of the CDR3: TGTGCCAGCTCACCTAGCGGGGGCACAGATACGCAGTATTTT. This translates into CASSPSGGTDTQYF.